A single sample gave rise to the 9 T cell receptor beta chains below, sequenced in a study of vaccination and CD4 T cells after COVID-19. Researchers used the Oncomine TCR Beta short-read assay to sequence DNA from cultured CD4+ T cells. Investigators obtained genomic DNA by extraction from cultured CD4+ T cells. TCRdb recomputed calls from the PCR reads with MiXCR, one row per CDR3 protein. The profile covers some 8,000 distinct CDR3 sequences, with about 30% appearing a single time and approximately 14% taken by the ten largest. Treatment denoted: approximately 9-day PBMC culture with coronavirus spike peptide pools or control peptides (ViraFEST assay). Samples of CD4+ T cells were obtained from the unexposed donor before the COVID-19 pandemic (2011-2018). Their target antigens are unknown. The sequenced sample consisted of CD4+ T cells from blood, cultured in vitro. The source of these receptors is a human donor in good health.

This clonotype showed up just a few times. V is TRBV7-2 and J is TRBJ1-6; D not resolved. This CDR3 is 15 amino acids long. Trimming took off 5 bases at V and 9 bases at J, with 17 bases between the two ends. Germline values: CDR1 SGHTA, CDR2 FQGNSA. CDR3 bases: TGTGCCAGCAGCGCATCCGGGCCCAGCGGTTCACCCCTCCACTTT. The encoded protein is CASSASGPSGSPLHF.

The sample holds a few counts of this clonotype. The rearrangement joins TRBV25-1 to TRBJ2-7; D might be TRBD2 (5 bases). Germline loops: CDR1 MGHDK, CDR2 SYGVNS. V was cut by 4 bases and J by 6 bases, with 16 bases left in between. This CDR3 is built from 14 residues. CDR3 DNA sequence: TGTGCCAGCAGTGGGATCGGGGTATTGGCCGAGCAGTACTTC. Protein product: CASSGIGVLAEQYF.

The chain recombines TRBV7-2 with TRBJ2-3; D is uncertain. The CDR3 runs to 16 residues. V dropped 4 bases and J dropped 2 bases, with 16 bases sitting between them. Looked up from germline, CDR1 is SGHTA and CDR2 is FQGNSA. The CDR3 coding sequence is TGTGCCAGCAGCTCGCACCGAAGTCGGCTCACAGATACGCAGTATTTT. Protein: CASSSHRSRLTDTQYF.

The chain has TRBV5-4 and TRBJ2-3; the D call may be TRBD1 or TRBD2 (5 bases each). With 4 bases removed from V and 2 bases from J, the gap between germline ends came to 14 bases. The CDR3 runs to 15 residues. CDR1 is SGHNT, CDR2 YYREEE, per germline (reference sequence). The CDR3 nucleotides read TGTGCCAGCAGCCATCAGGGACGGGTCACAGATACGCAGTATTTT. Translation: CASSHQGRVTDTQYF. Drawing the rest from reference TRBV5-4 and TRBJ2-3, the complete variable domain is ETGVTQSPTHLIKTRGQQVTLRCSSQSGHNTVSWYQQALGQGPQFIFQYYREEENGRGNFPPRFSGLQFPNYSSELNVNALELDDSALYLCASSHQGRVTDTQYFGPGTRLTVL.

This clonotype was detected only a few times. This sequence joins TRBV19 and TRBJ2-7; D might be TRBD1 or TRBD2, each matching 6 bases. V lost 3 bases and J 4 bases, leaving 19 bases between the germline ends. Germline assignment: CDR1 LNHDA and CDR2 SQIVND (reference sequence). The CDR3 is 16 amino acids. The DNA of the CDR3 is TGTGCCAGTAGTATGATCCCGGGGGCCGGAGGTTACGAGCAGTACTTC. Translation gives CASSMIPGAGGYEQYF.

This chain links TRBV6-5 with TRBJ2-3; possibly TRBD2 for D (6 bases). Per the germline V gene, CDR1 is MNHEY and CDR2 is SVGAGI. V was clipped by 4 bases and J by 3 bases, with 17 bases between them. The CDR3 has 16 residues. CDR3 protein: CASSSLLAATTDTQYF. CDR3 DNA sequence: TGTGCCAGCAGTTCCCTACTAGCCGCGACAACAGATACGCAGTATTTT.

About this clonotype itself: Possible read error: a much larger clone is one base away. The chain links TRBV20-1 to TRBJ1-1; 11 nucleotides align to TRBD1. J lost 4 bases, V lost 7 bases, and 2 bases had no gene match. CDR1 is DFQATT and CDR2 is SNEGSKA in the germline V gene (reference sequence). The CDR3 sequence is 12 residues long. CDR3 in DNA: TGCAGTGTTGGGACAGGGGGCACTGAAGCTTTCTTT. As protein: CSVGTGGTEAFF.

By share of the sample, this clonotype is medium-sized. V gene TRBV6-5 combines with J gene TRBJ1-6, with a tentative D call TRBD1 (6 bases). The CDR3 runs to 15 residues. V shed 0 bases and J shed 10 bases, with 13 bases lying between them. Per germline, CDR1 MNHEY and CDR2 SVGAGI. CDR3 amino acids: CASSYSTGSQSPLHF. The DNA of the CDR3 is TGTGCCAGCAGTTACTCCACAGGGAGTCAGTCACCCCTCCACTTT.

The chain is built from TRBV20-1 and TRBJ2-4; D is unresolved. From germline, CDR1 is DFQATT and CDR2 SNEGSKA (reference sequence). Trimming shortened V by 3 bases and J by 7 bases, and 10 bases separated the two germline ends. The CDR3 is made up of 12 amino acids. The CDR3 nucleotides read TGCAGTGCTAGTTCCCCAGCCAACATTCAGTACTTC. This translates into CSASSPANIQYF.